Shown below are 9 T cell receptor beta chains from a single sample sequenced in a study of CD8 T cells in Susac syndrome. After extraction with the RNeasy kit, about 0.45 to 1 ug of the RNA was reverse transcribed using random hexamers. Via MiXCR, TCRdb re-called the immunoSEQ multiplex PCR reads, giving one row per CDR3 protein. The sample gives approximately 190,000 distinct CDR3 sequences, more than 85% of which show up once; around 0.16% is in the top ten. Sequencing used CD8+ T cells from PBMCs. The source of these receptors is a human donor with Susac syndrome.

The chain is built from TRBV30 and TRBJ1-2; D is unresolved. This CDR3 is built from 15 residues. CDR1 and CDR2 from the germline V gene are GTSNPN and SVGIG (reference sequence). With 0 bases removed from V and 0 bases from J, the gap between germline ends came to 11 bases. CDR3 protein: CAWSVLEEANYGYTF. The CDR3 DNA reads TGTGCCTGGAGTGTACTGGAAGAAGCTAACTATGGCTACACCTTC.

J is TRBJ2-5 and V is TRBV11-2; possibly TRBD1 for D (6 bases). The CDR3 runs 14 residues. Trimming stripped 5 bases from V and 4 bases from J, with 14 bases between. The germline gives CDR1 SGHAT, CDR2 FQNNGV. The CDR3 DNA follows: TGTGCCAGCAGCCAACAGGGCTGGTTAGAGACCCAGTACTTC. The encoded protein is CASSQQGWLETQYF.

V usage is TRBV29-1 and J usage is TRBJ2-3; D remains ambiguous. The CDR3 runs to 15 residues. V was pared by 6 bases and J by 1 base, with 17 bases between. In germline, CDR1 is SQVTM, CDR2 ANQGSEA. The CDR3 DNA is TGCAGCGTGGGGAACTGGTTGGGCGGCACAGATACGCAGTATTTT. This sequence encodes CSVGNWLGGTDTQYF.

The V and J genes are TRBV27 and TRBJ1-5; maybe TRBD1 (6 bases). The germline V and J ends were trimmed by 5 bases and 6 bases, with 20 bases remaining between them. Per germline, CDR1 MNHEY and CDR2 SMNVEV (reference sequence). The CDR3 runs 16 residues. CDR3 sequence: CASSPSAGEMSQPQHF. The CDR3 bases are TGTGCCAGCAGTCCCTCCGCAGGGGAGATGAGTCAGCCCCAGCATTTT.

This rearrangement joins TRBV29-1 to TRBJ2-5; D may be TRBD2 (5 bases). V shed 3 bases and J shed 5 bases, with 13 bases lying between them. The CDR3 sequence is 13 residues long. In germline, CDR1 is SQVTM, CDR2 ANQGSEA. CDR3 sequence (DNA): TGCAGCGTTGATGTGGACGGGAAGGAGACCCAGTACTTC. This gives the protein CSVDVDGKETQYF.

This sequence joins TRBV9 and TRBJ2-1; perhaps D is TRBD1 or TRBD2 (5 bases each). The length of the CDR3 is 14 residues. With 2 bases removed from V and 7 bases from J, the gap between germline ends came to 13 bases. CDR1 and CDR2 from the germline V gene are SGDLS and YYNGEE. DNA for the CDR3: TGTGCCAGCAGCGTGGGGACCAGTATAAATGAGCAGTTCTTC. Translating gives CASSVGTSINEQFF.

CDR3 sequence (DNA): TGCAGTGCTCTAGACGTGACAGGGTCTACTGGGGCCAACGTCCTGACTTTC. The encoded protein is CSALDVTGSTGANVLTF. The chain employs TRBV20-1 and TRBJ2-6; 7 bases are shared with TRBD1. The V gene's germline CDR1 is DFQATT and CDR2 SNEGSKA (reference sequence). The length of the CDR3 is 17 residues. The J segment lost 2 bases and the V segment lost 5 bases, leaving 12 bases of the junction unmatched.

The chain recombines TRBV27 with TRBJ1-1; possibly TRBD1 for D (6 bases). V lost 7 bases and J lost 0, with 18 bases in between. The CDR3 is 16 amino acids. Germline assignment: CDR1 MNHEY and CDR2 SMNVEV (reference sequence). The CDR3: CASNPRQVRLNTEAFF. The CDR3 DNA is TGTGCCAGCAACCCTAGACAGGTTCGACTGAACACTGAAGCTTTCTTT.

V and J are TRBV5-1 and TRBJ2-3; the D is unclear. Germline V gives CDR1 SGHRS, CDR2 YFSETQ. The V and J ends lost 0 bases and 0 bases respectively, with 8 bases between them. This CDR3 spans 15 amino acids. The CDR3 here is CASSLGQESTDTQYF. The CDR3 DNA follows: TGCGCCAGCAGCTTGGGCCAAGAGAGCACAGATACGCAGTATTTT.